These 12 T cell receptor beta chains originate from one sample sequenced in a study of blood T cell repertoires in COVID-19. Data came from immunoSEQ multiplex PCR; TCRdb stores just in-frame clones and leaves some out. The sample shows roughly 100,000 clones, roughly four fifths of them seen only once. Sequencing was done on a sample of peripheral blood. The receptors were sampled from a woman in her 70s with acute or convalescent COVID-19.

The gene calls are TRBV30 and TRBJ2-3; 7 bases agree with TRBD2. The germline V gene encodes CDR1 GTSNPN and CDR2 SVGIG (reference sequence). V was pared by 3 bases and J by 0 bases, with 0 bases of the junction left unmatched. The CDR3 totals 13 residues. CDR3 sequence reads: CAWRLASTDTQYF. CDR3 nucleotides: TGTGCCTGGAGACTAGCGAGCACAGATACGCAGTATTTT. The entire variable domain, with the rest obtained from reference TRBV30 and TRBJ2-3, is as follows: SQTIHQWPATLVQPVGSPLSLECTVEGTSNPNLYWYRQAAGRGLQLLFYSVGIGQISSEVPQNLSASRPQDRQFILSSKKLLLSDSGFYLCAWRLASTDTQYFGPGTRLTVL.

J is TRBJ1-4 and V is TRBV4-3, with 10 bases matching TRBD1. V dropped 2 bases and J dropped 10; count of bases not matched to a gene: 7. Germline V gene data show CDR1 as LGHNA and CDR2 as YSLEER. This CDR3 is 15 amino acids long. The chain's CDR3 is CASSQTGTGDGKLFF. The CDR3 DNA sequence: TGCGCCAGCAGCCAAACCGGGACAGGGGATGGAAAACTGTTTTTT.

V and J are TRBV28 and TRBJ1-1; 7 bases are shared with TRBD1. Germline V CDR1 and CDR2: MDHEN, SYDVKM. V shed 4 bases, J shed 1 base, and the junction held 6 bases outside the gene matches. CDR3 length: 15 residues. The CDR3 bases are TGTGCCAGCAGTTATCTAGGGGGCGAGAACACTGAAGCTTTCTTT. Amino acids: CASSYLGGENTEAFF.

The CDR3 nucleotides read TGTGCCAGCAGCCACCCTCTAGCGGGCTCGAGCACAGATACGCAGTATTTT. Translating gives CASSHPLAGSSTDTQYF. This sequence joins TRBV7-9 and TRBJ2-3; 8 bases agree with TRBD2. Germline V gives CDR1 SEHNR, CDR2 FQNEAQ (reference sequence). The V segment lost 5 bases and the J segment 0 bases; nucleotides outside the gene matches: 10. This CDR3 has 17 amino acids.

This clone has more than one count but fewer than ten. The CDR3 bases are TGTGCCACCAGTGAGCTACCCCGCAATGAGCAGTTCTTC. Its protein is CATSELPRNEQFF. The chain uses TRBV24-1 and TRBJ2-1, with D unresolved. The CDR3 is made up of 13 amino acids. Germline V CDR1 and CDR2: KGHDR, SFDVKD. V lost 4 bases to trimming and J lost 6 bases, with 9 bases between them.

The rearrangement links TRBV19 to TRBJ2-1; the match to TRBD1 covers 7 bases. The CDR3 is 14 residues long. J was trimmed by 5 bases and V by 5 bases; bases with no gene match: 6. From germline, CDR1 is LNHDA and CDR2 SQIVND (reference sequence). CDR3 sequence reads: CASSARTGNNEQFF. The CDR3 nucleotides are TGTGCCAGTAGTGCCCGGACAGGAAACAATGAGCAGTTCTTC.

This chain connects TRBV2 to TRBJ2-7; 8 nucleotides line up with TRBD1. V shed 4 bases, J shed 12 bases, and the junction held 11 bases outside the gene matches. This CDR3 comprises 13 residues. CDR1 and CDR2 (germline): SNHLY, FYNNEI. The CDR3: CASSVESGGRGYF. The CDR3 DNA is TGTGCCAGCAGTGTGGAGTCAGGGGGCCGGGGGTACTTC.

The rearrangement uses TRBV18 and TRBJ2-2; tentative D call: TRBD1 (6 bases). The germline V gene has CDR1 KGHSH and CDR2 LQKENI. The CDR3 is 16 residues long. Trimming shortened V by 1 base and J by 4 bases, and 13 bases separated the two germline ends. Here the CDR3 DNA reads TGTGCCAGCTCACCACTGCGGACAGCCTCCACCGGGGAGCTGTTTTTT. This sequence encodes CASSPLRTASTGELFF.

The CDR3 is CASSAQAVDNEQFF. The CDR3 DNA reads TGTGCCAGCAGCGCCCAGGCAGTGGACAATGAGCAGTTCTTC. The chain carries TRBV11-3 and TRBJ2-1; no reliable D call. The CDR3 is 14 amino acids. V was cut by 5 bases and J by 5 bases, with 13 bases left in between. Germline values: CDR1 SGHNT, CDR2 YENEEA.

The V call is TRBV7-2, the J call TRBJ2-7, with 9 bases matching TRBD1. The length of the CDR3 is 14 residues. V lost 5 bases and J lost 2; bases outside the gene matches: 4. Germline loops: CDR1 SGHTA, CDR2 FQGNSA. Here the CDR3 DNA reads TGTGCCAGCAGCCCGACAGGGGGGCCCTACGAGCAGTACTTC. Protein: CASSPTGGPYEQYF.

The sample holds a few counts of this clone. The J gene is TRBJ1-5, the V gene TRBV20-1; D is perhaps TRBD1 (6 bases). The CDR3 consists of 17 residues. V lost 3 bases and J 3 bases, leaving 21 bases between the germline ends. The V gene's germline CDR1 is DFQATT and CDR2 SNEGSKA (reference sequence). In DNA, the CDR3 is TGCAGTGCTAGTAAGAGGGGCGTACAGGGAAACAATCAGCCCCAGCATTTT. The encoded protein is CSASKRGVQGNNQPQHF.

V is TRBV19 and J is TRBJ1-3; 7 bases fit TRBD1. V gave up 5 bases and J gave up 2 bases; unmatched junction bases: 6. The CDR3 length is 15 residues. Germline V gene data show CDR1 as LNHDA and CDR2 as SQIVND (reference sequence). The CDR3 bases are TGTGCCAGTAGTGAGGACAGGAGGGCTGGAAACACCATATATTTT. The encoded protein is CASSEDRRAGNTIYF.